This T cell receptor (beta chain) was sequenced during a study of blood T cells in healthy people across ages. Germline lookup yields CDR1 LGHNA and CDR2 YSLEER. This CDR3 has 16 residues. It was with a sample-barcoded 5' primer and a J-beta primer mix that a second PCR of roughly 7 to 12 cycles was run. Each cDNA was tagged by a template-switch adaptor containing 12 random nucleotides. TCRdb recomputed calls from the 5' RACE reads with MiXCR, one row per CDR3 protein. Of roughly 800,000 distinct CDR3 sequences detected, approximately 25% appear once; the ten largest clones hold more than 7.5%. In this sample, this clonotype turned up a few times. Compared with germline, one end of the junction differs, possibly owing to a read error. These data also featured in a second study, about T cells of mothers and their children. That investigation notes: Overlap ran slightly, non-significantly higher for related than unrelated mother-child pairs.

J is TRBJ2-7 and V is TRBV4-3; D is tentatively TRBD1 or TRBD2 (5 bases each). The TCR originated in a boy aged 5-17 years in good health. Sequences were obtained from blood. The CDR3 nucleotides read TGCGCCAGCAGTCAAGAGGGGAATGGGAATCTGTACGAGCAGTACTTC. Translation: CASSQEGNGNLYEQYF.